This T cell receptor (beta chain) is drawn from a study of T cell changes during pregnancy in multiple sclerosis. Assay: immunoSEQ multiplex PCR; the TCRdb copy retains only in-frame clones and omits some. The sample gives approximately 92,000 clones, 85% to 95% of which show up once; 0.99% is in the top ten. This clone turned up a few times. The V end was cut by 6 bases, the J end by 5 bases, with 19 bases between. In germline, CDR1 is SQVTM, CDR2 ANQGSEA. The CDR3 length is 14 residues. The sample was peripheral blood, taken after pregnancy. V and J are TRBV29-1 and TRBJ2-5; weak D call: TRBD1 (6 bases). The TCR was taken from a female donor with multiple sclerosis, enrolled in a pregnancy study. The chain's CDR3 is CSVGGSYGAETQYF. As DNA, the CDR3 is TGCAGCGTAGGGGGATCTTACGGCGCGGAGACCCAGTACTTC.